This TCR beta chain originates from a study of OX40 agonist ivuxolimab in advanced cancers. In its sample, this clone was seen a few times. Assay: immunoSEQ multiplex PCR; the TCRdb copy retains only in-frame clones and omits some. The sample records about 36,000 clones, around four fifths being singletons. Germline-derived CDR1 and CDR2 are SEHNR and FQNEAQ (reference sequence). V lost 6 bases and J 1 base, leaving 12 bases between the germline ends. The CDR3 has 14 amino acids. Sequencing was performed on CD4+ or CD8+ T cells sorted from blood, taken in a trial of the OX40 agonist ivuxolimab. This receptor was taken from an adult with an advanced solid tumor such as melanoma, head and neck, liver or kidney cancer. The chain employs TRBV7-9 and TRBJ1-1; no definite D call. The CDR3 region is CASRSTAGNTEAFF. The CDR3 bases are TGTGCCAGCAGATCCACAGCAGGGAACACTGAAGCTTTCTTT.